Detailed here is one T cell receptor beta chain. Other DNA sequences in this sample translate to the same CDR3. The table came from immunoSEQ multiplex PCR; TCRdb's copy has only in-frame clones and leaves some out. Altogether approximately 150,000 clones are present, about 89% being singletons, with the ten largest covering 3%. These data come from a study of cytomegalovirus exposure and HLA in healthy donors. The TCR sequence derives from a woman under 30 in good health and CMV-seropositive. Sample: PBMCs.

CDR3 amino acids: CASSPTGYQPQHF. Written as DNA, the CDR3 is TGTGCCAGCAGCCCTACAGGATATCAGCCCCAGCATTTT. The chain has TRBV7-2 and TRBJ1-5; possible D gene TRBD1, 5 bases. CDR1 SGHTA and CDR2 FQGNSA come from the germline V gene. With 5 bases removed from V and 5 bases from J, the gap between germline ends came to 10 bases. CDR3 length: 13 residues.